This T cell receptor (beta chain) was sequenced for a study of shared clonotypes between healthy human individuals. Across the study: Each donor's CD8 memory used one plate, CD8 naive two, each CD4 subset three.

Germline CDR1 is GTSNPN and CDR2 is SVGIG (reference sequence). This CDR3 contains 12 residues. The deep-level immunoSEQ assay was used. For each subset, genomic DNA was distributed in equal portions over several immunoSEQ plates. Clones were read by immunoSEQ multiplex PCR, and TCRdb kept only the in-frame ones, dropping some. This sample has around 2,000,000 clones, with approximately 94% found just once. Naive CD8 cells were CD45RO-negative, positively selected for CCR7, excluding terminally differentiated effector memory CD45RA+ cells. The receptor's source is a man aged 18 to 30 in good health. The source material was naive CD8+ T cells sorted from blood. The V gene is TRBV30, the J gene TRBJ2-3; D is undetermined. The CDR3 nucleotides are TGTGCTTTTGCGACGCGCACAGATACGCAGTATTTT. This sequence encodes CAFATRTDTQYF. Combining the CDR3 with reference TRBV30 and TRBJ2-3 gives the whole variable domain SQTIHQWPATLVQPVGSPLSLECTVEGTSNPNLYWYRQAAGRGLQLLFYSVGIGQISSEVPQNLSASRPQDRQFILSSKKLLLSDSGFYLCAFATRTDTQYFGPGTRLTVL.